This T cell receptor (beta chain) emerged from a study of cytomegalovirus exposure and HLA in healthy donors. In the study overall: Approximately 81% of more than 300 genotyped donors fell in the Caucasian-associated ancestry cluster. Findings of the study overall: In vitro experiments confirmed that a few CMV-associated chains were specific for CMV antigens. There were reportedly fewer N-insertions in an Asian-associated ancestry cluster than the approximately 700-donor mean, in a later analysis.

This clone was counted between two and nine times. The antigen is not known. PCR primers comprised 60 Vbeta and 13 Jbeta primers. Sequencing was performed with immunoSEQ multiplex PCR; in TCRdb, only in-frame clones are kept and a portion is missing. This sample has approximately 200,000 clones, with under 90% found just once. V lost 7 bases and J lost 0, with 16 bases in between. The V gene's germline CDR1 is SGHTA and CDR2 FQGNSA. CDR3 size: 16 residues. V gene TRBV7-2 combines with J gene TRBJ1-5; D not resolved. The origin of this receptor is a human donor in good health. The sequenced sample consisted of PBMCs. Here the CDR3 DNA reads TGTGCCAGCACCAATCGACGCCAGGATAGCAATCAGCCCCAGCATTTT. This sequence encodes CASTNRRQDSNQPQHF.